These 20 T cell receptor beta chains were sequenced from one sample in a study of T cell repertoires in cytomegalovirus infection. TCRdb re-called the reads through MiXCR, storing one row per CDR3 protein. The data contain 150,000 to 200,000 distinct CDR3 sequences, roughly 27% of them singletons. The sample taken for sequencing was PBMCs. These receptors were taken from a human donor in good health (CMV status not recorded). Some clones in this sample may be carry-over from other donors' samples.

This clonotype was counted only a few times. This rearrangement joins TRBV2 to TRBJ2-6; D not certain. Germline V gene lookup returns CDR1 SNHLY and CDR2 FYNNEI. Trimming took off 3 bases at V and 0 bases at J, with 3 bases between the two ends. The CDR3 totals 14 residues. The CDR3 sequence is CASSDFSGANVLTF. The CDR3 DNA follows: TGTGCCAGCAGTGATTTCTCTGGGGCCAACGTCCTGACTTTC.

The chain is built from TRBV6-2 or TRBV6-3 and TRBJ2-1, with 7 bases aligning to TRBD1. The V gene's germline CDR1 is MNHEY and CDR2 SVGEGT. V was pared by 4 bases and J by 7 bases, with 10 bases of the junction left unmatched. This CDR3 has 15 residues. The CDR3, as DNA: TGTGCCAGCAGTTCCACGGACAGGAGGCGGAATGAGCAGTTCTTC. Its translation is CASSSTDRRRNEQFF.

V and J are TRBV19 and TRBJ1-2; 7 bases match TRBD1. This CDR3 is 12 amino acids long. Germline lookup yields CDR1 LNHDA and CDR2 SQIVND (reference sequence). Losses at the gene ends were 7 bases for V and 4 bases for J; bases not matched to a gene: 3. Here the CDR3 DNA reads TGTGCCAGTACGCACAGGGGCTATGGCTACACCTTC. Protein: CASTHRGYGYTF.

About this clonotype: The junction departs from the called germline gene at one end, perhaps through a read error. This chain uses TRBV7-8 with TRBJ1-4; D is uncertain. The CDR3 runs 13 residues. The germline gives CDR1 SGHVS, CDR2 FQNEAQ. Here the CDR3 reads CASSLLGAEGIIF. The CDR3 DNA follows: TGTGCCAGCAGCTTACTAGGAGCGGAGGGAATTATTTTT.

The chain's CDR3 is CASSLAFRDTQYF. The CDR3 coding sequence is TGTGCCAGCAGCTTAGCCTTTAGGGATACGCAGTATTTT. V is TRBV7-2 and J is TRBJ2-3; the D is unclear. Germline assignment: CDR1 SGHTA and CDR2 FQGNSA. The CDR3 length is 13 residues. V lost 0 bases to trimming and J lost 6 bases, with 7 bases between them.

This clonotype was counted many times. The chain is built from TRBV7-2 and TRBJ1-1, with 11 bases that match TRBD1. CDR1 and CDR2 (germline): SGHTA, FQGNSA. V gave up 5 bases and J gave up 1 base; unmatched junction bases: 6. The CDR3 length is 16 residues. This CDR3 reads CASSPGQGGGNTEAFF. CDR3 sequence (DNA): TGTGCCAGCAGCCCGGGACAGGGGGGAGGGAACACTGAAGCTTTCTTT.

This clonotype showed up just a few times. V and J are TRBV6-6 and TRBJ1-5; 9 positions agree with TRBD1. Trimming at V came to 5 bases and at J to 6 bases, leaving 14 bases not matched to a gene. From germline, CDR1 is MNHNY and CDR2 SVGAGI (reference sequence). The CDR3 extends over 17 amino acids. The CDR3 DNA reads TGTGCCAGCAGTACCTACTCCGGGACAGGGAGTCCTCAGCCCCAGCATTTT. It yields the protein CASSTYSGTGSPQPQHF.

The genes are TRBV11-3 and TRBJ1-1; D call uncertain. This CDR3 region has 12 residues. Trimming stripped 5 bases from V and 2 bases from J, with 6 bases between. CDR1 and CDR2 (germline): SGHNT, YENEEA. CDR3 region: CASSTSNTEAFF. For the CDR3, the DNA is TGTGCCAGCAGCACTTCAAACACTGAAGCTTTCTTT.

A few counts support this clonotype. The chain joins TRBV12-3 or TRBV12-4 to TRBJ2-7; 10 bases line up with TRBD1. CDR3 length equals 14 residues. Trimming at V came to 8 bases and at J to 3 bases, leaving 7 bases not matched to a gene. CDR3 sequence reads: CASGIGQGVYEQYF. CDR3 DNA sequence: TGTGCCAGCGGTATCGGACAGGGGGTCTACGAGCAGTACTTC.

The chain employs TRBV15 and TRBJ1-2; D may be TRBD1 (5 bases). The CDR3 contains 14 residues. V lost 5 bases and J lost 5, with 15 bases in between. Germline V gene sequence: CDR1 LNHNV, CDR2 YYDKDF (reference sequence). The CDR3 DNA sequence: TGTGCCACCAGCCCGCCGGACAAAGAGTATGGCTACACCTTC. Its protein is CATSPPDKEYGYTF.

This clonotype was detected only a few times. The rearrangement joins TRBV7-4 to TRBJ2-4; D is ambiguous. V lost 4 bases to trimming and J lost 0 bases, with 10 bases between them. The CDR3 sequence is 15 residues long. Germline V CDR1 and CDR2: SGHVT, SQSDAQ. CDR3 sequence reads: CASSSRLLAKNIQYF. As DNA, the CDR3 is TGTGCCAGCAGCTCACGGCTACTAGCCAAAAACATTCAGTACTTC.

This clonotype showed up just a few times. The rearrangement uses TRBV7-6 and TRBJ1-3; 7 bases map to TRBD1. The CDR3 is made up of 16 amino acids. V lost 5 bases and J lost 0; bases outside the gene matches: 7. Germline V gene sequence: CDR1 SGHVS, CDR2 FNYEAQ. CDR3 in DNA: TGTGCCAGCAGCCCAGAGGACAGGAGCTCTGGAAACACCATATATTTT. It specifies CASSPEDRSSGNTIYF.

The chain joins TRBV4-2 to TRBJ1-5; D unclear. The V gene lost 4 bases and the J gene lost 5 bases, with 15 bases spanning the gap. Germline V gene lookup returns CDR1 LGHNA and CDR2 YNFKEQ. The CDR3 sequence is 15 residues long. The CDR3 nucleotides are TGTGCCAGCAGCCCCAAAGCTGGTACTGATCAGCCCCAGCATTTT. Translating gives CASSPKAGTDQPQHF.

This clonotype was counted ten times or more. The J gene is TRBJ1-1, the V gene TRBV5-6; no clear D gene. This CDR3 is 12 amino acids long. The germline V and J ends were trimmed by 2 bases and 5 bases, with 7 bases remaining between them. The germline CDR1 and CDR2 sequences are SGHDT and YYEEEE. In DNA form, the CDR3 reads TGTGCCAGCAGCTTATCACGAACTGAAGCTTTCTTT. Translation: CASSLSRTEAFF.

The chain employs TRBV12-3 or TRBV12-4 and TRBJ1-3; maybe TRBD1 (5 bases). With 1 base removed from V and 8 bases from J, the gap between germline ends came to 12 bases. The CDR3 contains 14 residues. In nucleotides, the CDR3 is TGTGCCAGCAGTTTAGGTCCAGGGTTTGACACCATATATTTT. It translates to CASSLGPGFDTIYF.

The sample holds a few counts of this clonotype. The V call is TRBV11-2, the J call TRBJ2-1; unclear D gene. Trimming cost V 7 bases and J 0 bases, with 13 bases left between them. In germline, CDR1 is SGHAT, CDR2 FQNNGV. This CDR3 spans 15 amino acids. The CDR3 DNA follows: TGTGCCAGCAACCTCGGGTCGTTCTCCTACAATGAGCAGTTCTTC. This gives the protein CASNLGSFSYNEQFF.

The CDR3 spells CASSGPILGQLTEAFF. Here the CDR3 DNA reads TGTGCCAGCAGTGGGCCGATATTGGGACAGCTCACTGAAGCTTTCTTT. The chain is built from TRBV2 and TRBJ1-1; 7 nucleotides align to TRBD1. Germline loops: CDR1 SNHLY, CDR2 FYNNEI. Trimming removed 4 bases from V and 4 bases from J; junction bases left unmatched: 12. The CDR3 loop spans 16 amino acids.

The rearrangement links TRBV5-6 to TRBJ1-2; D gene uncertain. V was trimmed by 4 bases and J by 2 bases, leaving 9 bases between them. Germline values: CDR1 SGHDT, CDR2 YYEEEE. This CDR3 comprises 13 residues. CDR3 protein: CASSQRQNYGYTF. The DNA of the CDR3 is TGTGCCAGCAGCCAGAGACAAAACTATGGCTACACCTTC.

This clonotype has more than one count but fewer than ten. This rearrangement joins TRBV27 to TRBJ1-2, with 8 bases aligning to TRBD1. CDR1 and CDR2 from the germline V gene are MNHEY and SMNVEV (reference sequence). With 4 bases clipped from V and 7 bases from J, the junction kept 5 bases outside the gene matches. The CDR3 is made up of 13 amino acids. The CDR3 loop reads CASSSGQGSGYTF. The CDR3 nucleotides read TGTGCCAGCAGTTCCGGACAGGGCTCTGGCTACACCTTC.

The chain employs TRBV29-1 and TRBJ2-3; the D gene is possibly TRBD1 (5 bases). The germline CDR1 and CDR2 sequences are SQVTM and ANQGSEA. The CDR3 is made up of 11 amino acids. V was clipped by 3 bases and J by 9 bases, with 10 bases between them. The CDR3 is CSVETAGTQYF. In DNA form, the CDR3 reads TGCAGCGTTGAGACAGCCGGGACGCAGTATTTT.